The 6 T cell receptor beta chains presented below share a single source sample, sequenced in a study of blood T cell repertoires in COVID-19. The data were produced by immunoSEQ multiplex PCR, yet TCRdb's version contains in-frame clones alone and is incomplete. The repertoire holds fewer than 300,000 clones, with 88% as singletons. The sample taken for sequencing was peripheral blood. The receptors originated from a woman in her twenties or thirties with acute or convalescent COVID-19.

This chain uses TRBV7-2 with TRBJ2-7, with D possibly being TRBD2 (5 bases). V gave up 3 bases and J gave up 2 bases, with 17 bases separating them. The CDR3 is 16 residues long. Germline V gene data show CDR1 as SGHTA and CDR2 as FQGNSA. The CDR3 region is CASSFLTWGATYEQYF. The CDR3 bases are TGTGCCAGCAGCTTCCTGACTTGGGGAGCGACCTACGAGCAGTACTTC. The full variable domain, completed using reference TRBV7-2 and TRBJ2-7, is GAGVSQSPSNKVTEKGKDVELRCDPISGHTALYWYRQSLGQGLEFLIYFQGNSAPDKSGLPSDRFSAERTGGSVSTLTIQRTQQEDSAVYLCASSFLTWGATYEQYFGPGTRLTVT.

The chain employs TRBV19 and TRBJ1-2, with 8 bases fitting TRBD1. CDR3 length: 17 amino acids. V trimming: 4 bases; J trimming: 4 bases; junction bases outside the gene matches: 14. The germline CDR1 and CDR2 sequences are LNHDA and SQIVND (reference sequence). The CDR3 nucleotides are TGTGCCAGTAGTACCGAGCGGACAGGGTTCGGTAGCTATGGCTACACCTTC. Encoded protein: CASSTERTGFGSYGYTF.

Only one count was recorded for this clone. The CDR3 sequence is CSVEGLAGIGEQFF. Here the CDR3 DNA reads TGCAGCGTTGAAGGACTAGCGGGAATAGGTGAGCAGTTCTTC. The chain recombines TRBV29-1 with TRBJ2-1, with 11 bases that match TRBD2. This CDR3 is 14 amino acids long. The germline V gene has CDR1 SQVTM and CDR2 ANQGSEA. The trim removed 1 base at V and 9 bases at J, leaving 5 bases unmatched.

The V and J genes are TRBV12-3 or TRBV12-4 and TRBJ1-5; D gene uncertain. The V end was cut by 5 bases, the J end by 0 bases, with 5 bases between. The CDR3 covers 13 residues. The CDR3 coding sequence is TGTGCCAGCAGTATTATTAGCAATCAGCCCCAGCATTTT. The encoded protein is CASSIISNQPQHF.

In DNA form, the CDR3 reads TGTGCCAGCAGCTTACGAGCAAAAACCTACGAGCAGTACTTC. It is translated as CASSLRAKTYEQYF. This chain links TRBV5-6 with TRBJ2-7; D not resolved. Between the trimmed V and J ends, which lost 2 bases and 2 bases, there was a span of 11 bases. This CDR3 region has 14 residues. Germline loops: CDR1 SGHDT, CDR2 YYEEEE.

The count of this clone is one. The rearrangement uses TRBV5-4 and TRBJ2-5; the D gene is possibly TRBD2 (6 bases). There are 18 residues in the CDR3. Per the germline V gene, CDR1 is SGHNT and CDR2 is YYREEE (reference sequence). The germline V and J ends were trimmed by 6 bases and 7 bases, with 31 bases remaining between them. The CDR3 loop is CASNRDGGTGTVDRTQYF. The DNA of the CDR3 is TGTGCCAGCAATAGGGATGGGGGGACCGGGACCGTCGACCGGACCCAGTACTTC.